Below are 17 T cell receptor beta chains sequenced from a single sample in a study of T cell responses to AZD1222 COVID-19 vaccine (dated by TCRdb to 2020 to 2023). The label giving this sample's time point can be read as: baseline before first vaccination. The receptor library was made with the immunoSEQ multiplex PCR assay. In TCRdb, the immuneACCESS table is reduced to in-frame sequences with V and J assigned. These tables do not hold every clone; where another copy was compared, an unresolved V gene accounts for under half, and the others remain unexplained. The sample data list some 160,000 clones, and approximately 90% of these were observed just once. The ten top clones hold 4% to 5.5% of the sample. Material: peripheral blood, obtained on day 0 of AZD1222 vaccination. Source of these receptors: an adult in good health.

The chain carries TRBV6-6 and TRBJ2-2; D unresolved. V shed 2 bases and J shed 6 bases, with 13 bases lying between them. CDR3 length: 15 amino acids. Germline V gene sequence: CDR1 MNHNY, CDR2 SVGAGI (reference sequence). This CDR3 reads CASSYGRRVSGELFF. As DNA, the CDR3 is TGTGCCAGCAGTTACGGGCGAAGGGTGTCCGGGGAGCTGTTTTTT.

The rearrangement joins TRBV7-2 to TRBJ2-7; a possible D gene is TRBD1 (5 bases). CDR1 SGHTA and CDR2 FQGNSA come from the germline V gene. The CDR3 covers 14 residues. Trimming took off 3 bases at V and 6 bases at J, with 15 bases between the two ends. CDR3 protein: CASSLRDRGREQYF. In nucleotides, the CDR3 is TGTGCCAGCAGCTTGCGAGACAGAGGCCGCGAGCAGTACTTC. Filled out from reference TRBV7-2 and TRBJ2-7, the complete variable domain reads GAGVSQSPSNKVTEKGKDVELRCDPISGHTALYWYRQSLGQGLEFLIYFQGNSAPDKSGLPSDRFSAERTGGSVSTLTIQRTQQEDSAVYLCASSLRDRGREQYFGPGTRLTVT.

The CDR3 protein is CSVATGGNSPLHF. CDR3 in DNA: TGCAGCGTTGCGACAGGGGGGAATTCACCCCTCCACTTT. This sequence joins TRBV29-1 and TRBJ1-6, with 9 nucleotides matching TRBD1. The CDR3 is 13 amino acids. The V and J ends lost 4 bases and 7 bases, in that order; junction bases with no gene match: 2. Germline V gene lookup returns CDR1 SQVTM and CDR2 ANQGSEA.

This chain joins TRBV18 and TRBJ1-1; D uncertain. V lost 4 bases and J 0 bases, leaving 12 bases between the germline ends. Germline CDR1 reads KGHSH; CDR2 reads LQKENI. The CDR3 totals 15 residues. This CDR3 is CASSQIGIVNTEAFF. In DNA form, the CDR3 reads TGTGCCAGCTCACAAATCGGGATAGTGAACACTGAAGCTTTCTTT.

V and J are TRBV6-5 and TRBJ2-1; no clear D. This CDR3 region has 14 residues. Germline CDR1 reads MNHEY; CDR2 reads SVGAGI. Trimming shortened V by 7 bases and J by 7 bases, and 17 bases separated the two germline ends. The CDR3 loop is CASTPPGVRNEQFF. CDR3 sequence (DNA): TGTGCCAGCACCCCCCCTGGGGTTAGGAATGAGCAGTTCTTC.

The chain employs TRBV7-2 and TRBJ1-4; D perhaps matches TRBD1 (5 bases). CDR1 and CDR2 (germline): SGHTA, FQGNSA. The V end was cut by 5 bases, the J end by 4 bases, with 8 bases between. This CDR3 is 13 amino acids long. The CDR3 loop reads CASSRDGNEKLFF. CDR3 DNA: TGTGCCAGCAGCAGGGACGGTAATGAAAAACTGTTTTTT.

The chain links TRBV12-3 or TRBV12-4 to TRBJ1-5; the D is unclear. The V end lost 1 base, the J end lost 7 bases, and 8 bases lay between the germline ends. CDR3 length: 13 amino acids. The CDR3 is CASSLGTGQPQHF. Here the CDR3 DNA reads TGTGCCAGCAGTTTAGGGACCGGCCAGCCCCAGCATTTT.

The genes are TRBV28 and TRBJ1-5; D uncertain. The CDR3 spans 15 residues. V lost 2 bases and J lost 4, with 12 bases in between. Per the germline V gene, CDR1 is MDHEN and CDR2 is SYDVKM. The CDR3 nucleotides are TGTGCCAGCAGTTTAGCAGGTAGAAGTAATCAGCCCCAGCATTTT. Amino acids: CASSLAGRSNQPQHF.

The chain joins TRBV7-2 to TRBJ2-1; 9 bases line up with TRBD2. J was trimmed by 9 bases and V by 4 bases; bases with no gene match: 13. Germline values: CDR1 SGHTA, CDR2 FQGNSA. The length of the CDR3 is 16 residues. CDR3 coding DNA: TGTGCCAGCAGCTCCCAAGCGGGAGGCGGTGAGGGTGAGCAGTTCTTC. This encodes CASSSQAGGGEGEQFF.

This chain uses TRBV28 with TRBJ2-1, with 8 bases aligning to TRBD2. The CDR3 sequence is 16 residues long. Losses at the gene ends were 4 bases for V and 2 bases for J; bases not matched to a gene: 7. Germline V gene sequence: CDR1 MDHEN, CDR2 SYDVKM. DNA of the CDR3: TGTGCCAGCAGTTCACCCGGGACTAGTGCCTACAATGAGCAGTTCTTC. It yields the protein CASSSPGTSAYNEQFF.

The chain recombines TRBV11-1 with TRBJ2-1, with 7 nucleotides matching TRBD2. Germline V gene data show CDR1 as SGHAT and CDR2 as FQDESV (reference sequence). J was trimmed by 4 bases and V by 0 bases; bases with no gene match: 3. The CDR3 consists of 15 residues. Here the CDR3 reads CASSLAGRDYNEQFF. Here the CDR3 DNA reads TGTGCCAGCAGCTTAGCAGGGAGGGATTACAATGAGCAGTTCTTC.

The chain combines TRBV7-3 with TRBJ2-5; D remains ambiguous. From germline, CDR1 is SGHTA and CDR2 FQGTGA. The CDR3 extends over 14 amino acids. The ends were cut back, 2 bases at V and 2 bases at J, with 9 bases in the middle. CDR3 DNA sequence: TGTGCCAGCAGCTTATCTTACGGTCAAGAGACCCAGTACTTC. Amino acids: CASSLSYGQETQYF.

With regard to this clone: The junction departs from germline at one end; a sequencing error may be responsible. The gene calls are TRBV28 and TRBJ1-4; the D is unclear. The CDR3 extends over 13 amino acids. Germline CDR1 is MDHEN and CDR2 is SYDVKM. This chain's CDR3 is CASSLRNSEELFF. The CDR3 coding sequence is TGTGCCAGCAGTTTAAGGAACAGTGAAGAACTGTTTTTT.

This rearrangement joins TRBV11-3 to TRBJ2-1; a possible D gene is TRBD2 (6 bases). The CDR3 is 17 residues long. CDR1 is SGHNT, CDR2 YENEEA, per germline. V gave up 1 base and J gave up 7 bases, with 20 bases separating them. CDR3 protein: CASSLGSAGTPRNEQFF. DNA of the CDR3: TGTGCCAGCAGCTTAGGATCGGCGGGGACCCCAAGGAATGAGCAGTTCTTC.

The V and J genes are TRBV7-2 and TRBJ1-2; TRBD1 might be the D (6 bases). Germline CDR1 is SGHTA and CDR2 is FQGNSA. V was clipped by 5 bases and J by 4 bases, with 11 bases between them. The CDR3 consists of 13 residues. CDR3 loop: CASSPGQVYGYTF. In DNA form, the CDR3 reads TGTGCCAGCAGCCCGGGACAAGTCTATGGCTACACCTTC.

The CDR3 DNA is TGTGCCAGTAGTTGGGCAGGGCCTCAGCCCCAGCATTTT. It translates to CASSWAGPQPQHF. The chain couples TRBV19 to TRBJ1-5, with TRBD1 as a possible D gene (5 bases). CDR1 and CDR2 (germline): LNHDA, SQIVND (reference sequence). The CDR3 covers 13 residues. The V end was cut by 5 bases, the J end by 6 bases, with 11 bases between.

The chain employs TRBV9 and TRBJ2-7; 7 positions match TRBD2. This CDR3 comprises 14 residues. Germline CDR1 is SGDLS and CDR2 is YYNGEE. The V segment lost 0 bases and the J segment 3 bases; nucleotides outside the gene matches: 3. This CDR3 is CASSVDGGNYEQYF. CDR3 nucleotide sequence: TGTGCCAGCAGCGTAGACGGGGGGAACTACGAGCAGTACTTC.